The 22 T cell receptor beta chains given below trace back to one sample, sequenced in a study of early T cells in non-severe SARS-CoV-2 infection. TCRdb processed the 5' RACE reads anew with MiXCR; each CDR3 protein has one entry. The profile shows 100,000 to 120,000 distinct CDR3 sequences, around an eighth of them singletons. Input material: whole blood. These receptors were collected from an adult who was a healthcare worker with PCR-confirmed SARS-CoV-2 infection or an uninfected control (not recorded which).

This clonotype was counted between two and nine times. The chain couples TRBV20-1 to TRBJ2-3; 9 nucleotides align to TRBD1. V shed 4 bases, J shed 3 bases, and the junction held 5 bases outside the gene matches. The CDR3 length is 14 residues. Germline loops: CDR1 DFQATT, CDR2 SNEGSKA (reference sequence). The CDR3 DNA sequence: TGCAGTGCTATTCGGGACAGGGTGACAGATACGCAGTATTTT. Its translation: CSAIRDRVTDTQYF.

This clonotype came up many times. The V call is TRBV30, the J call TRBJ2-1, with a weak D call TRBD1 (6 bases). CDR1 GTSNPN and CDR2 SVGIG come from the germline V gene (reference sequence). The CDR3 totals 11 residues. V was pared by 0 bases and J by 9 bases, with 6 bases between. The CDR3 region is CAWSVGGEQFF. The CDR3 coding sequence is TGTGCCTGGAGTGTAGGGGGTGAGCAGTTCTTC. Variable domain in full (rest from reference TRBV30 and TRBJ2-1): SQTIHQWPATLVQPVGSPLSLECTVEGTSNPNLYWYRQAAGRGLQLLFYSVGIGQISSEVPQNLSASRPQDRQFILSSKKLLLSDSGFYLCAWSVGGEQFFGPGTRLTVL.

This clonotype was found a few times. The chain employs TRBV12-3 or TRBV12-4 and TRBJ2-2; D is perhaps TRBD2 (6 bases). Trimming shortened V by 3 bases and J by 7 bases, and 18 bases separated the two germline ends. The CDR3 has 16 residues. The CDR3 DNA reads as TGTGCCAGCAGTTTGCCCCCCAAGGGGAGGATCGGGGAGCTGTTTTTT. This encodes CASSLPPKGRIGELFF.

This clonotype was observed at least ten times. The chain carries TRBV5-1 and TRBJ2-1; no clear D. The germline V and J ends were trimmed by 2 bases and 4 bases, with 7 bases remaining between them. Germline CDR1 reads SGHRS; CDR2 reads YFSETQ. The CDR3 has 13 residues. CDR3 residues: CASSLVLYNEQFF. Here the CDR3 DNA reads TGCGCCAGCAGCTTAGTCCTTTACAATGAGCAGTTCTTC.

This clonotype was detected a few times. The rearrangement joins TRBV2 to TRBJ2-3; D gene ambiguous. CDR1 is SNHLY, CDR2 FYNNEI, per germline. The CDR3 extends over 13 amino acids. V was clipped by 4 bases and J by 2 bases, with 7 bases between them. CDR3 residues: CASSVAFTDTQYF. In nucleotides, the CDR3 is TGTGCCAGCAGTGTGGCGTTCACAGATACGCAGTATTTT.

The rearrangement joins TRBV28 to TRBJ2-2; 8 bases line up with TRBD1. Germline-derived CDR1 and CDR2 are MDHEN and SYDVKM. CDR3 size: 15 residues. V gave up 6 bases and J gave up 4 bases; unmatched junction bases: 7. The CDR3 sequence: CASRSTGGGTGELFF. The CDR3 DNA reads TGTGCCAGCAGATCCACAGGGGGAGGCACCGGGGAGCTGTTTTTT.

This clonotype occurred a few times. The chain carries TRBV27 and TRBJ2-5, with D maybe TRBD1 (5 bases). The germline V gene encodes CDR1 MNHEY and CDR2 SMNVEV (reference sequence). CDR3 length: 14 amino acids. Trimming cost V 5 bases and J 0 bases, with 10 bases left between them. CDR3 nucleotide sequence: TGTGCCAGCAGTATCACCAGGGACCAAGAGACCCAGTACTTC. It translates to CASSITRDQETQYF.

In its sample, this clonotype was seen many times. V is TRBV28 and J is TRBJ2-3, with 9 positions matching TRBD1. Losses at the gene ends were 3 bases for V and 2 bases for J; bases not matched to a gene: 9. Germline values: CDR1 MDHEN, CDR2 SYDVKM. This CDR3 is built from 17 residues. The CDR3 bases are TGTGCCAGCAGTTTGGACAGGGGCCTCACCTTCACAGATACGCAGTATTTT. This codes for CASSLDRGLTFTDTQYF.

This clonotype was observed at least ten times. The V call is TRBV14, the J call TRBJ2-1; tentatively, D is TRBD1 (6 bases). The CDR3 has 17 amino acids. CDR1 is SGHDN and CDR2 is FVKESK in the germline V gene. V lost 4 bases and J lost 6, with 22 bases in between. The CDR3 DNA reads as TGTGCCAGCAGCCCGTACCCTGGACGGACAGTCAGCAATGAGCAGTTCTTC. Translating gives CASSPYPGRTVSNEQFF.

The sample holds a few counts of this clonotype. DNA of the CDR3: TGTGCCAGTAGTATTTCGGGACCTGCGTATACCTTC. Protein: CASSISGPAYTF. The rearrangement links TRBV19 to TRBJ1-2, with a weak D call TRBD1 (5 bases). Trimming removed 3 bases at V and 14 bases at J, with 16 bases between. The CDR3 totals 12 residues. CDR1 LNHDA and CDR2 SQIVND come from the germline V gene (reference sequence). The variable domain in full, with the rest retrieved from reference TRBV19 and TRBJ1-2, is DGGITQSPKYLFRKEGQNVTLSCEQNLNHDAMYWYRQDPGQGLRLIYYSQIVNDFQKGDIAEGYSVSREKKESFPLTVTSAQKNPTAFYLCASSISGPAYTFGSGTRLTVV.

On this clonotype itself: The junction differs from germline at one of its ends, possibly a read error. The V call is TRBV11-3, the J call TRBJ1-1, with unresolved D. The length of the CDR3 is 15 residues. Germline values: CDR1 SGHNT, CDR2 YENEEA. DNA of the CDR3: TGTGCCACCAGCCCCCGGACGGGATTGAACACTGAAGCTTTCTTT. Amino acid sequence: CATSPRTGLNTEAFF.

This clonotype was seen a handful of times. The genes are TRBV5-4 and TRBJ1-1, with 9 bases identical to TRBD1. The germline V gene encodes CDR1 SGHNT and CDR2 YYREEE (reference sequence). V was pared by 1 base and J by 5 bases, with 9 bases of the junction left unmatched. This CDR3 has 16 amino acids. Here the CDR3 DNA reads TGTGCCAGCAGCTTGTGGGGGACAGGGTCGAGGACTGAAGCTTTCTTT. This translates into CASSLWGTGSRTEAFF.

This clonotype was detected a few times. The gene calls are TRBV9 and TRBJ2-3; perhaps TRBD2 as D (5 bases). Germline lookup yields CDR1 SGDLS and CDR2 YYNGEE. V dropped 3 bases and J dropped 2 bases, with 10 bases sitting between them. The CDR3 has 14 residues. CDR3 loop: CASSASGLTDTQYF. The CDR3 DNA reads TGTGCCAGCAGCGCCAGCGGACTCACAGATACGCAGTATTTT.

V is TRBV19 and J is TRBJ1-2; D perhaps matches TRBD1 (5 bases). Per germline, CDR1 LNHDA and CDR2 SQIVND (reference sequence). V shed 7 bases and J shed 0 bases, with 6 bases lying between them. The CDR3 has 12 residues. CDR3 loop: CASMGANYGYTF. The CDR3 nucleotides read TGTGCCAGTATGGGGGCTAACTATGGCTACACCTTC.

The chain has TRBV12-5 and TRBJ2-2; the match to TRBD1 covers 7 bases. V shed 10 bases, J shed 3 bases, and the junction held 14 bases outside the gene matches. Germline assignment: CDR1 LGHNT and CDR2 FRNRAP. The CDR3 contains 16 residues. The CDR3 protein is CATQTTGTAYTGELFF. DNA of the CDR3: TGTGCTACTCAAACTACCGGGACAGCCTACACCGGGGAGCTGTTTTTT.

This chain uses TRBV11-2 with TRBJ2-7; D unclear. The length of the CDR3 is 16 residues. The V end was cut by 5 bases, the J end by 2 bases, with 19 bases between. CDR1 and CDR2 (germline): SGHAT, FQNNGV. CDR3 residues: CASSLRLRPGPYEQYF. The CDR3 DNA sequence: TGTGCCAGCAGCCTCCGATTGCGACCCGGACCCTACGAGCAGTACTTC.

This chain uses TRBV12-3 or TRBV12-4 with TRBJ2-5; a possible D gene is TRBD2 (6 bases). Trimming shortened V by 6 bases and J by 6 bases, and 14 bases separated the two germline ends. This CDR3 region has 13 residues. CDR3 amino acids: CASSRGLPQTQYF. The CDR3 DNA reads as TGTGCCAGCAGCCGAGGACTACCCCAGACCCAGTACTTC.

At least ten counts were recorded for this clonotype. The chain has TRBV5-1 and TRBJ2-2, with D uncertain. The ends were cut back, 0 bases at V and 3 bases at J, with 9 bases in the middle. The CDR3 contains 15 residues. Germline CDR1 SGHRS, CDR2 YFSETQ. The CDR3 reads CASSLESSDTGELFF. The CDR3 nucleotides read TGCGCCAGCAGCTTGGAAAGCTCAGACACCGGGGAGCTGTTTTTT.

This clonotype has a handful of counts. The rearrangement links TRBV11-2 to TRBJ2-6; TRBD2 might be the D (7 bases). This CDR3 has 16 amino acids. V lost 5 bases and J lost 0, with 11 bases in between. The germline CDR1 and CDR2 sequences are SGHAT and FQNNGV. The CDR3: CASSRRGGSGANVLTF. The CDR3, as DNA: TGTGCCAGCAGCCGGAGGGGGGGCTCTGGGGCCAACGTCCTGACTTTC.

This clonotype was seen more than once but under ten times. This chain uses TRBV12-3 or TRBV12-4 with TRBJ2-7, with D possibly TRBD1 on 6 matching bases. Deletions cut 5 bases from V and 0 bases from J, with 17 bases between. CDR3 length: 16 amino acids. The DNA for the CDR3 is TGTGCCAGCAGTGAGGGACAAGCGAGAAGCTCCTACGAGCAGTACTTC. Its translation is CASSEGQARSSYEQYF.

V gene TRBV12-3 or TRBV12-4 combines with J gene TRBJ1-1; D unclear. The CDR3 extends over 16 amino acids. The V and J ends lost 6 bases and 1 base respectively, with 18 bases between them. In DNA, the CDR3 is TGTGCCAGCAGCCTAGGAGCGGGGTTTACGAACACTGAAGCTTTCTTT. Its protein product is CASSLGAGFTNTEAFF.

There are a few counts of this clonotype. The chain carries TRBV5-4 and TRBJ1-4; TRBD1 matches at 7 bases. Trimming removed 2 bases from V and 6 bases from J; junction bases left unmatched: 1. CDR3 length: 13 amino acids. Germline V gene lookup returns CDR1 SGHNT and CDR2 YYREEE (reference sequence). The CDR3 DNA reads TGTGCCAGCAGCTTCGGACAGGATGAAAAACTGTTTTTT. Translating it yields CASSFGQDEKLFF.